What follows describes a single T cell receptor (beta chain). Its target is not known. This entry belongs to a study of T cell responses to AZD1222 COVID-19 vaccine. Findings and limits, study-wide: Reports indicate that nearly half of spike-specific TCRs are directed at unmutated variant regions. Donor demographics were predominantly white British with a female majority; clonal diversity may be underestimated. CD4 TCRs linked to vaccination spanned spike, dominating at 160-218 and 743-854.

CDR3 length: 15 residues. Some clones are missing from TCRdb's copy, which holds only in-frame ones; the method was immunoSEQ multiplex PCR. The data show 100,000 to 150,000 clones, around 92% seen once. The chain has TRBV21-1 and TRBJ1-2. TRBV21-1 is recorded as a pseudogene. The specimen comprised peripheral blood, sampled on day 0 of AZD1222 vaccination. This TCR was sampled from an adult in good health. The CDR3 region has the DNA TGTGCCAGCAGCCCCCTTTTAAGTGTCCTCTATGGCTACACCTTC. It codes for CASSPLLSVLYGYTF.